The 18 T cell receptor beta chains in this list originate from one sample, sequenced in a study of T-cell memory formation after mild COVID-19. TCRdb reprocessed the 5' RACE reads with MiXCR, giving one entry per CDR3 protein. This table has tens of thousands of distinct CDR3 sequences, around 14% appearing once. Sequencing was performed on PBMCs or a T cell subset sorted from them (not recorded which). The receptor set was obtained from an adult woman who had mild COVID-19 (a few samples of this study predate the infection). Cell type and time point are not known.

V is TRBV29-1 and J is TRBJ2-3, with TRBD1 as a possible D gene (7 bases). Trimming removed 1 base at V and 1 base at J, with 21 bases between. The CDR3 contains 18 residues. CDR1 is SQVTM, CDR2 ANQGSEA, per germline. The CDR3 DNA reads TGCAGCGTTGAAGTCAGGGGGGATTATACTTTACGCACAGATACGCAGTATTTT. Amino acids: CSVEVRGDYTLRTDTQYF.

The table lists this clonotype with a few counts. The rearrangement uses TRBV5-1 and TRBJ2-1; 10 nucleotides agree with TRBD2. The germline CDR1 and CDR2 sequences are SGHRS and YFSETQ. V gave up 2 bases and J gave up 9 bases; unmatched junction bases: 8. CDR3 length equals 15 residues. The CDR3 bases are TGCGCCAGCAGCTTCGCTAGCGGGAGTTTGCTTGAGCAGTTCTTC. It translates to CASSFASGSLLEQFF.

This chain joins TRBV12-3 or TRBV12-4 and TRBJ2-2; TRBD1 aligns across 12 bases. Trimming cost V 6 bases and J 6 bases; bases outside gene matches: 5. This CDR3 has 15 residues. The CDR3 coding sequence is TGTGCCAGCAGATCCGGGACAGGGGGCCCCGGGGAGCTGTTTTTT. Its protein is CASRSGTGGPGELFF.

This clonotype was seen a handful of times. The chain combines TRBV19 with TRBJ1-5; D may be TRBD1 (6 bases). Germline V gives CDR1 LNHDA, CDR2 SQIVND (reference sequence). Trimming stripped 4 bases from V and 5 bases from J, with 15 bases between. The CDR3 extends over 15 amino acids. CDR3 loop: CASSTHRDRHQPQHF. The CDR3 nucleotides are TGTGCCAGTAGTACCCACAGGGATCGCCATCAGCCCCAGCATTTT. Supplemented by reference TRBV19 and TRBJ1-5, the full variable domain reads DGGITQSPKYLFRKEGQNVTLSCEQNLNHDAMYWYRQDPGQGLRLIYYSQIVNDFQKGDIAEGYSVSREKKESFPLTVTSAQKNPTAFYLCASSTHRDRHQPQHFGDGTRLSIL.

This clonotype has a handful of counts. This chain connects TRBV9 to TRBJ2-2; D might be TRBD1 or TRBD2, each matching 5 bases. The CDR3 contains 15 residues. Germline values: CDR1 SGDLS, CDR2 YYNGEE. Trimming shortened V by 2 bases and J by 3 bases, and 11 bases separated the two germline ends. The CDR3 loop is CASSVAGADTGELFF. As DNA, the CDR3 is TGTGCCAGCAGCGTCGCCGGGGCCGACACCGGGGAGCTGTTTTTT.

The rearrangement uses TRBV4-2 and TRBJ2-3; no firm D call. In germline, CDR1 is LGHNA, CDR2 YNFKEQ. The CDR3 extends over 16 amino acids. Trimming took off 1 base at V and 0 bases at J, with 11 bases between the two ends. CDR3 sequence (DNA): TGTGCCAGCAGCCAAGGTTGGGCAGAGAGCACAGATACGCAGTATTTT. The encoded protein is CASSQGWAESTDTQYF.

This chain joins TRBV11-2 and TRBJ1-5; D uncertain. CDR1 and CDR2 (germline): SGHAT, FQNNGV. The CDR3 is 15 amino acids. Trimming left V 5 bases short and J 7 bases short, with 18 bases between. The DNA of the CDR3 is TGTGCCAGCAGCCCGGGTCGTGGGCGAGACCAGCCCCAGCATTTT. As protein: CASSPGRGRDQPQHF. Drawing the rest from reference TRBV11-2 and TRBJ1-5, the complete variable domain is EAGVAQSPRYKIIEKRQSVAFWCNPISGHATLYWYQQILGQGPKLLIQFQNNGVVDDSQLPKDRFSAERLKGVDSTLKIQPAKLEDSAVYLCASSPGRGRDQPQHFGDGTRLSIL.

This clonotype showed up many times. V gene TRBV5-5 combines with J gene TRBJ1-4, with a tentative D call TRBD1 (6 bases). CDR3 size: 16 residues. Trimming stripped 1 base from V and 7 bases from J, with 17 bases between. In germline, CDR1 is SGHKS, CDR2 YYEKEE (reference sequence). CDR3 DNA sequence: TGTGCCAGCAGCTTGAGGGGGGAATTCATGGCTGAAAAACTGTTTTTT. Protein product: CASSLRGEFMAEKLFF.

The chain couples TRBV5-1 to TRBJ2-2; D gene unclear. Trimming left V 0 bases short and J 6 bases short, with 6 bases between. This CDR3 region has 13 residues. CDR1 SGHRS and CDR2 YFSETQ come from the germline V gene. The CDR3 region is CASSLGNAGELFF. The CDR3 coding sequence is TGCGCCAGCAGCTTGGGCAACGCCGGGGAGCTGTTTTTT.

This clonotype was found once. This chain joins TRBV5-1 and TRBJ2-7; 13 bases map to TRBD2. The CDR3 totals 15 residues. After removal of 4 bases from V and 2 bases from J, the junction contained 3 bases not matched to a gene. Germline V gene lookup returns CDR1 SGHRS and CDR2 YFSETQ. The CDR3 loop is CASSDGTSGTYEQYF. The CDR3 region has the DNA TGCGCCAGCAGCGACGGGACTAGCGGGACCTACGAGCAGTACTTC.

V and J are TRBV5-4 and TRBJ1-1; D is undetermined. The CDR3 contains 13 residues. Trimming cost V 0 bases and J 4 bases, with 7 bases left between them. The germline V gene encodes CDR1 SGHNT and CDR2 YYREEE (reference sequence). CDR3 region: CASSLGRTTEAFF. CDR3 nucleotides: TGTGCCAGCAGCTTGGGACGGACCACTGAAGCTTTCTTT.

The J gene is TRBJ2-7, the V gene TRBV7-9, with D unclear. Germline V lookup: CDR1 SEHNR, CDR2 FQNEAQ (reference sequence). V was cut by 2 bases and J by 3 bases, with 8 bases left in between. CDR3 length equals 13 residues. The CDR3 spells CASSLPPHYEQYF. CDR3 DNA: TGTGCCAGCAGCTTACCCCCTCACTACGAGCAGTACTTC. Drawing the rest from reference TRBV7-9 and TRBJ2-7, the complete variable domain is DTGVSQNPRHKITKRGQNVTFRCDPISEHNRLYWYRQTLGQGPEFLTYFQNEAQLEKSRLLSDRFSAERPKGSFSTLEIQRTEQGDSAMYLCASSLPPHYEQYFGPGTRLTVT.

V gene TRBV4-1 combines with J gene TRBJ2-2; no clear D gene. Looked up from germline, CDR1 is MGHRA and CDR2 is YSYEKL. The V end was cut by 3 bases, the J end by 8 bases, with 7 bases between. The CDR3 loop spans 12 amino acids. The CDR3 nucleotides are TGCGCCAGCAGCCACGGACGGGGGGAGCTGTTTTTT. Amino acids: CASSHGRGELFF.

This clonotype came up a few times. The chain has TRBV10-3 and TRBJ1-5; maybe TRBD1 (6 bases). Per the germline V gene, CDR1 is ENHRY and CDR2 is SYGVKD. This CDR3 has 14 residues. V gave up 6 bases and J gave up 1 base, with 10 bases separating them. As DNA, the CDR3 is TGTGCCATCAGAGGGGACAACAGCAATCAGCCCCAGCATTTT. Translating it yields CAIRGDNSNQPQHF.

This sequence joins TRBV20-1 and TRBJ1-1; D remains unclear. This CDR3 region has 13 residues. CDR1 and CDR2 from the germline V gene are DFQATT and SNEGSKA (reference sequence). Trimming pared 2 bases from V and 1 base from J, leaving 8 bases between. DNA for the CDR3: TGCAGTGCTAGAATAATTAGGAACACTGAAGCTTTCTTT. Residues: CSARIIRNTEAFF.

The J gene is TRBJ1-5, the V gene TRBV15; unclear D gene. Germline CDR1 and CDR2: LNHNV and YYDKDF (reference sequence). V dropped 4 bases and J dropped 5 bases, with 15 bases sitting between them. The CDR3 is made up of 15 amino acids. The CDR3 loop is CATSTRRYLYQPQHF. The DNA of the CDR3 is TGTGCCACCAGCACTCGGAGGTACCTCTATCAGCCCCAGCATTTT.

This clonotype was found a few times. The chain recombines TRBV9 with TRBJ2-5; 12 nucleotides line up with TRBD2. V lost 2 bases, J lost 2 bases, and 10 bases stayed unmatched. CDR3 length: 18 amino acids. Germline CDR1 reads SGDLS; CDR2 reads YYNGEE. DNA for the CDR3: TGTGCCAGCAGCGTTGGGGCAAGACTAGCGGGAGCACAAGAGACCCAGTACTTC. It translates to CASSVGARLAGAQETQYF.

In its sample, this clonotype was seen a few times. The V call is TRBV6-6, the J call TRBJ1-2, with D unclear. Trimming removed 4 bases at V and 0 bases at J, with 9 bases between. Germline lookup yields CDR1 MNHNY and CDR2 SVGAGI (reference sequence). The CDR3 runs 14 residues. The CDR3 DNA sequence: TGTGCCAGCAGTTTGGCAGCATCTAACTATGGCTACACCTTC. Its translation: CASSLAASNYGYTF.